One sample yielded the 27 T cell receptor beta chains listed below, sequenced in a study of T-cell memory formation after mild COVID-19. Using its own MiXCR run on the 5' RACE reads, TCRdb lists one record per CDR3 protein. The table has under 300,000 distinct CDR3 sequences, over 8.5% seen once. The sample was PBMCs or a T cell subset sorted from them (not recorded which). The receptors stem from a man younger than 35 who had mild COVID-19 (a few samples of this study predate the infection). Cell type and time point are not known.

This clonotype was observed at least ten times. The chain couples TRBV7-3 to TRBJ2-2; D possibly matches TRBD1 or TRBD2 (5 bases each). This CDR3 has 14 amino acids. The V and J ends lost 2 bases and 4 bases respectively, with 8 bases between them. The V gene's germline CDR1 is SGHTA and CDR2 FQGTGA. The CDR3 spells CASSLSGTTGELFF. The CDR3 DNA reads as TGTGCCAGCAGCTTATCGGGGACCACCGGGGAGCTGTTTTTT.

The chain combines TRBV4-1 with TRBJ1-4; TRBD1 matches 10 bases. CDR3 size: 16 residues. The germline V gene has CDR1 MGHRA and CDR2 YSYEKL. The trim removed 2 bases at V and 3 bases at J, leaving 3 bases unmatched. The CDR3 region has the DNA TGCGCCAGCAGCCAATTAGGACAGGGGGCTAATGAAAAACTGTTTTTT. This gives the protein CASSQLGQGANEKLFF.

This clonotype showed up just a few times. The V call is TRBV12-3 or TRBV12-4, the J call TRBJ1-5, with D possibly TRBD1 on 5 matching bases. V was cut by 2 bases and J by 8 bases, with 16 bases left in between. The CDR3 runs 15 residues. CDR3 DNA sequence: TGTGCCAGCAGTTTAATCCGGCAGGGAGGGGAGCCCCAGCATTTT. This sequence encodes CASSLIRQGGEPQHF.

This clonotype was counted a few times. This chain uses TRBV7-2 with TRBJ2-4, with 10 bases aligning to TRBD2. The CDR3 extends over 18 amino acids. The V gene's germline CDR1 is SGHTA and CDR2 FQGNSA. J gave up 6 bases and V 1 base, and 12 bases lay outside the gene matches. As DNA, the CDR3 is TGTGCCAGCAGCTTAGACCCCAAGGAGCGGGGGGGCATAAACATTCAGTACTTC. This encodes CASSLDPKERGGINIQYF. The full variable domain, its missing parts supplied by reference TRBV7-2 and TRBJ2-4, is GAGVSQSPSNKVTEKGKDVELRCDPISGHTALYWYRQSLGQGLEFLIYFQGNSAPDKSGLPSDRFSAERTGGSVSTLTIQRTQQEDSAVYLCASSLDPKERGGINIQYFGAGTRLSVL.

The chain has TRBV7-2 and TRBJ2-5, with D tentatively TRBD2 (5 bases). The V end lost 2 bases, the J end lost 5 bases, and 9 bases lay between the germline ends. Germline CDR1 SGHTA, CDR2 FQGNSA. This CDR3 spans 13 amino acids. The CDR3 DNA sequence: TGTGCCAGCAGCTTACGTCAGCGGGAGACCCAGTACTTC. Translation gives CASSLRQRETQYF. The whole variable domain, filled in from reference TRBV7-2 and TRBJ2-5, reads GAGVSQSPSNKVTEKGKDVELRCDPISGHTALYWYRQSLGQGLEFLIYFQGNSAPDKSGLPSDRFSAERTGGSVSTLTIQRTQQEDSAVYLCASSLRQRETQYFGPGTRLLVL.

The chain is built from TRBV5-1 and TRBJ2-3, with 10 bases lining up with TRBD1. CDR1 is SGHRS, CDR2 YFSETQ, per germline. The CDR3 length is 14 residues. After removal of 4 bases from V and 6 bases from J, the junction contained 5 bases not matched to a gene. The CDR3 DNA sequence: TGCGCCAGCAGCCCCCCGGGACAGGGGGATACGCAGTATTTT. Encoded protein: CASSPPGQGDTQYF. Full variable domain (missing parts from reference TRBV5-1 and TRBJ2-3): KAGVTQTPRYLIKTRGQQVTLSCSPISGHRSVSWYQQTPGQGLQFLFEYFSETQRNKGNFPGRFSGRQFSNSRSEMNVSTLELGDSALYLCASSPPGQGDTQYFGPGTRLTVL.

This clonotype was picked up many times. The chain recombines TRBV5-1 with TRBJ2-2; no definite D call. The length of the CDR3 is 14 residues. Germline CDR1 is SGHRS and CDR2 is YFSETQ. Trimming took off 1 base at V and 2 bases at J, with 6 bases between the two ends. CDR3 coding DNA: TGCGCCAGCAGCTTGACTACAAACACCGGGGAGCTGTTTTTT. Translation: CASSLTTNTGELFF. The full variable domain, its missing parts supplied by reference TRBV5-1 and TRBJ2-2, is KAGVTQTPRYLIKTRGQQVTLSCSPISGHRSVSWYQQTPGQGLQFLFEYFSETQRNKGNFPGRFSGRQFSNSRSEMNVSTLELGDSALYLCASSLTTNTGELFFGEGSRLTVL.

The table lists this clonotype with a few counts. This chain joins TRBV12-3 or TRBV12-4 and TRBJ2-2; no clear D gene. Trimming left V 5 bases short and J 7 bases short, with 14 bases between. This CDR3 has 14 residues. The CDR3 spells CASSPRQAGGELFF. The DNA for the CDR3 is TGTGCCAGCAGTCCCCGACAAGCCGGCGGGGAGCTGTTTTTT.

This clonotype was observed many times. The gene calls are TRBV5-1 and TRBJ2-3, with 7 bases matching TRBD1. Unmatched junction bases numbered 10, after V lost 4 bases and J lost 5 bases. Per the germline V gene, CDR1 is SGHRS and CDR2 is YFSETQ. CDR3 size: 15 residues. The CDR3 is CASSLDRVPQDTQYF. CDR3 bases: TGCGCCAGCAGCCTCGACAGGGTCCCCCAAGATACGCAGTATTTT.

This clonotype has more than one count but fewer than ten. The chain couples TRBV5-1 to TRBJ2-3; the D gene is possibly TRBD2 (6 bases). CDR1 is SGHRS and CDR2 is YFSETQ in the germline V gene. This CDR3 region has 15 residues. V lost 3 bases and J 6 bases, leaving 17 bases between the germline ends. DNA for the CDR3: TGCGCCAGCAGCTGGCCGGGACTGGCAGAGGATACGCAGTATTTT. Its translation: CASSWPGLAEDTQYF.

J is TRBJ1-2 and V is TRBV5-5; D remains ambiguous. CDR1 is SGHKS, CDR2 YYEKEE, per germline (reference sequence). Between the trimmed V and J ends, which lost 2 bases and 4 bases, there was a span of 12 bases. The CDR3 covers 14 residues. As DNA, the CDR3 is TGTGCCAGCAGCTTCGGGGAGGGCGTCTATGGCTACACCTTC. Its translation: CASSFGEGVYGYTF.

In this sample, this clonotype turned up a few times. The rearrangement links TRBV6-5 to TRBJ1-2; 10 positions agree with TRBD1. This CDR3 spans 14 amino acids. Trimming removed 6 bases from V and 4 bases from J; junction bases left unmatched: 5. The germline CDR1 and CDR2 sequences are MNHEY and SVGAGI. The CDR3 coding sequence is TGTGCCAGCAGCGCGGGACAGGGGCTCTATGGCTACACCTTC. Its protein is CASSAGQGLYGYTF.

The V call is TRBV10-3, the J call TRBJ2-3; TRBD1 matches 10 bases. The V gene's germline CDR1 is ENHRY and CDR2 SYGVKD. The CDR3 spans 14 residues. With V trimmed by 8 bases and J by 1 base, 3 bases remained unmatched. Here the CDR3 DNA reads TGTGCCATCGGGGACAGGGGAGGCACAGATACGCAGTATTTT. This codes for CAIGDRGGTDTQYF.

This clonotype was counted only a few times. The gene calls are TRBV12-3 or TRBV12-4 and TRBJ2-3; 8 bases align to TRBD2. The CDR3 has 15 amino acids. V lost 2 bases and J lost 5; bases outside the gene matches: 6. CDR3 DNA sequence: TGTGCCAGCAGTTTACGGGGGGGCTCCGGAGATACGCAGTATTTT. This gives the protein CASSLRGGSGDTQYF.

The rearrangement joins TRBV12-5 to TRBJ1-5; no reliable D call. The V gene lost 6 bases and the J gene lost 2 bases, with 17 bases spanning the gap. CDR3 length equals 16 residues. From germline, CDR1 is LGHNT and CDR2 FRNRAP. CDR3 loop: CASGEDGPVGNQPQHF. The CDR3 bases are TGTGCTAGTGGCGAAGACGGCCCGGTGGGCAATCAGCCCCAGCATTTT.

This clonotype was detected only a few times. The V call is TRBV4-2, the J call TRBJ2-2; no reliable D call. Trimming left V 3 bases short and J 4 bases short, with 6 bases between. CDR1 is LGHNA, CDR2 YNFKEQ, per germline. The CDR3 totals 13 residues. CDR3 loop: CASSHYLTGELFF. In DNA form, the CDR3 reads TGTGCCAGCAGCCATTACCTCACCGGGGAGCTGTTTTTT.

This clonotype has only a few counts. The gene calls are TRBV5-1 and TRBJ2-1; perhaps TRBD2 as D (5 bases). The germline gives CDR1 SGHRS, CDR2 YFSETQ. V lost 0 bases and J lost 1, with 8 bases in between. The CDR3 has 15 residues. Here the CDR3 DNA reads TGCGCCAGCAGCTTGGGGCCGGGGTCCTACAATGAGCAGTTCTTC. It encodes CASSLGPGSYNEQFF.

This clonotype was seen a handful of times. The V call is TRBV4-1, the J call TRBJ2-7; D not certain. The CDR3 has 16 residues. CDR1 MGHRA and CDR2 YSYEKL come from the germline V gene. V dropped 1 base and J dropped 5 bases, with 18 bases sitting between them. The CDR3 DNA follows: TGCGCCAGCAGCCAAGCCATTAATTTGGTGCTGGACGAGCAGTACGTC. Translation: CASSQAINLVLDEQYV.

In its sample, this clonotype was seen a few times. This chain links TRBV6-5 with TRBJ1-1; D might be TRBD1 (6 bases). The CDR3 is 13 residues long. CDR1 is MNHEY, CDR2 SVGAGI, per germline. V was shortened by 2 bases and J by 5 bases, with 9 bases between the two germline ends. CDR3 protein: CASSYPGETEAFF. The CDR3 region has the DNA TGTGCCAGCAGTTACCCAGGGGAGACTGAAGCTTTCTTT.

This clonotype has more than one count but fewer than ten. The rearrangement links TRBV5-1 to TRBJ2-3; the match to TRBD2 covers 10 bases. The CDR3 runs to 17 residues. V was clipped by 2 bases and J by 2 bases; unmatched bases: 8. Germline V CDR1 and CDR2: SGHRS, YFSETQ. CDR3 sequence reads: CASSLALAGVITDTQYF. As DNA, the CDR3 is TGCGCCAGCAGCTTAGCTCTAGCGGGGGTTATCACAGATACGCAGTATTTT.

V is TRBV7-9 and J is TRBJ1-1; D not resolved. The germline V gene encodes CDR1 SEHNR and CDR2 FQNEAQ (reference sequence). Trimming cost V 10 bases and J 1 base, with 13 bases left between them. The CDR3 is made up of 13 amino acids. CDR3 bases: TGTGCCACCAAACTATGGGGGAACACTGAAGCTTTCTTT. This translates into CATKLWGNTEAFF.

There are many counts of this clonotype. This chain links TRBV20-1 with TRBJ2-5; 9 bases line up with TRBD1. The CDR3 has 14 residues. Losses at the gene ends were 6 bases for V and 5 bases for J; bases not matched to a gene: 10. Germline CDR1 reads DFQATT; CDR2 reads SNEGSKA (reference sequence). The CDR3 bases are TGCAGTGCACCAAGCCCAGGGACAGGGGAGACCCAGTACTTC. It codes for CSAPSPGTGETQYF.

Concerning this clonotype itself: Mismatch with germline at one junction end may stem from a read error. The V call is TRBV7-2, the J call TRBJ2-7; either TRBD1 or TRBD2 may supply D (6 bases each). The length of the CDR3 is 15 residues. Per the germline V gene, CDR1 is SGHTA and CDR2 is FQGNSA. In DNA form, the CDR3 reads TGTGCCAGCAGCCTAGCCGGGGGCCCCCTCTACGAGCAGTACTTC. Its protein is CASSLAGGPLYEQYF.

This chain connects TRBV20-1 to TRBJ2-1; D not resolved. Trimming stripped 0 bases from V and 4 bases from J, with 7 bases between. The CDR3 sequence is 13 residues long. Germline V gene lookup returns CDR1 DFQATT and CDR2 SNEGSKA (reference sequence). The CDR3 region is CSAREIVYNEQFF. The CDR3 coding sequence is TGCAGTGCTAGAGAAATCGTGTACAATGAGCAGTTCTTC.

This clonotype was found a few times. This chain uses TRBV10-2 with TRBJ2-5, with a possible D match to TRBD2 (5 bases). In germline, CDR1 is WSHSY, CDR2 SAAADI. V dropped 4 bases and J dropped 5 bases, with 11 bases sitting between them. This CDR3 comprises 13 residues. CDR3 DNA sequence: TGCGCCAGCAGTGTCGGGGAGATGGAGACCCAGTACTTC. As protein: CASSVGEMETQYF.

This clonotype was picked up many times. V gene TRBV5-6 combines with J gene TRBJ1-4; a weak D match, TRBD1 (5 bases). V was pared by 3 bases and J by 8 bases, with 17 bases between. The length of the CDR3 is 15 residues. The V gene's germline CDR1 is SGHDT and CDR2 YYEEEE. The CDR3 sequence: CASSSLVGAKEKLFF. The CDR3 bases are TGTGCCAGCAGCTCGTTGGTAGGGGCGAAAGAAAAACTGTTTTTT.

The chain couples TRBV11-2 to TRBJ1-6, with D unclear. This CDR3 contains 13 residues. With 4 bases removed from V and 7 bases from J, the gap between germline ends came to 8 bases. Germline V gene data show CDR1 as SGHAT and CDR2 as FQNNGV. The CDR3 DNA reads TGTGCCAGCAGCTCTACAGAGAATTCACCCCTCCACTTT. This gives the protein CASSSTENSPLHF.